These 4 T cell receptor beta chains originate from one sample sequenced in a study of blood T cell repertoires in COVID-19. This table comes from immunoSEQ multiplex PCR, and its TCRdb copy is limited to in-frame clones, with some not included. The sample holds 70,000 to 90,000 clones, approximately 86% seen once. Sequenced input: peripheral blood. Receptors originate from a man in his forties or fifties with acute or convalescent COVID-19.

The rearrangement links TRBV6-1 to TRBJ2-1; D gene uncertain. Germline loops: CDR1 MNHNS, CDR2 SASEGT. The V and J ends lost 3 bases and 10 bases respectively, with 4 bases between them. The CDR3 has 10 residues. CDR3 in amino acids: CASSDEEQFF. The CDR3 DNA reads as TGTGCCAGCAGTGATGAGGAGCAGTTCTTC.

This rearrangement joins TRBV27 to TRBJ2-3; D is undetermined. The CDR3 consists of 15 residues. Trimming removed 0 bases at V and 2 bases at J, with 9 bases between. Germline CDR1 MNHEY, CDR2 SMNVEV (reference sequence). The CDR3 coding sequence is TGTGCCAGCAGTTTATCGAGGCTTAACACAGATACGCAGTATTTT. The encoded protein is CASSLSRLNTDTQYF.

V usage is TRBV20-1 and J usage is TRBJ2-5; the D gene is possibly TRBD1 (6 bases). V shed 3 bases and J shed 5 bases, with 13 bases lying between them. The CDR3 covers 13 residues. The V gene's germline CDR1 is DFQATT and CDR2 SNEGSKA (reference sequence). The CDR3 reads CSASLPGVETQYF. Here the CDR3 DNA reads TGCAGTGCTAGTCTCCCAGGGGTCGAGACCCAGTACTTC.

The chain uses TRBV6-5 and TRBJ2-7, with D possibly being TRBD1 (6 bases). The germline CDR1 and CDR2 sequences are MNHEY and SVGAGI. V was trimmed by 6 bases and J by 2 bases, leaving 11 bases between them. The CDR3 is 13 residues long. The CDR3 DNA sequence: TGTGCCAGCAGCCTGGACAGAGCCTACGAGCAGTACTTC. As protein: CASSLDRAYEQYF.